Included here is one T cell receptor (beta chain) sequence, with context. Its antigen remains undetermined. The sample holds no much larger clone one base away, and base qualities are not on file. The library was prepared using the immunoSEQ multiplex PCR assay. TCRdb obtained this table from immuneACCESS and retained in-frame rearrangements with V and J assigned. These tables miss some clones; where compared with another copy, unresolved V genes account for less than half of the shortfall, and the remainder is unexplained. The table for this sample lists fewer than 110,000 clones; around 88% of them were counted only once. Roughly 19% of the sample is taken by the ten largest. These data are taken from a study of control samples from healthy donors and cancer patients (dated by TCRdb to 2018 to 2021). What was sequenced was PBMCs. The sequence derives from a man in his fifties or sixties with lung cancer.

CDR3 sequence: CAISGDGTGGSGANVLTF. The nucleotides are TGTGCCATCAGCGGTGATGGGACAGGGGGATCTGGGGCCAACGTCCTGACTTTC. Recombination linked TRBV10-3 to TRBJ2-6; 11 bases in the junction line up with TRBD1. As encoded in the germline V gene, CDR1 is ENHRY while CDR2 is SYGVKD. Ends trimmed: V by 6 bases, J by 1 base; bases unmatched to a gene: 8. From the cysteine through the phenylalanine, the CDR3 covers 18 amino acids. Of the read, only the CDR3 DNA is kept; its 54 bases are in frame from base 1.